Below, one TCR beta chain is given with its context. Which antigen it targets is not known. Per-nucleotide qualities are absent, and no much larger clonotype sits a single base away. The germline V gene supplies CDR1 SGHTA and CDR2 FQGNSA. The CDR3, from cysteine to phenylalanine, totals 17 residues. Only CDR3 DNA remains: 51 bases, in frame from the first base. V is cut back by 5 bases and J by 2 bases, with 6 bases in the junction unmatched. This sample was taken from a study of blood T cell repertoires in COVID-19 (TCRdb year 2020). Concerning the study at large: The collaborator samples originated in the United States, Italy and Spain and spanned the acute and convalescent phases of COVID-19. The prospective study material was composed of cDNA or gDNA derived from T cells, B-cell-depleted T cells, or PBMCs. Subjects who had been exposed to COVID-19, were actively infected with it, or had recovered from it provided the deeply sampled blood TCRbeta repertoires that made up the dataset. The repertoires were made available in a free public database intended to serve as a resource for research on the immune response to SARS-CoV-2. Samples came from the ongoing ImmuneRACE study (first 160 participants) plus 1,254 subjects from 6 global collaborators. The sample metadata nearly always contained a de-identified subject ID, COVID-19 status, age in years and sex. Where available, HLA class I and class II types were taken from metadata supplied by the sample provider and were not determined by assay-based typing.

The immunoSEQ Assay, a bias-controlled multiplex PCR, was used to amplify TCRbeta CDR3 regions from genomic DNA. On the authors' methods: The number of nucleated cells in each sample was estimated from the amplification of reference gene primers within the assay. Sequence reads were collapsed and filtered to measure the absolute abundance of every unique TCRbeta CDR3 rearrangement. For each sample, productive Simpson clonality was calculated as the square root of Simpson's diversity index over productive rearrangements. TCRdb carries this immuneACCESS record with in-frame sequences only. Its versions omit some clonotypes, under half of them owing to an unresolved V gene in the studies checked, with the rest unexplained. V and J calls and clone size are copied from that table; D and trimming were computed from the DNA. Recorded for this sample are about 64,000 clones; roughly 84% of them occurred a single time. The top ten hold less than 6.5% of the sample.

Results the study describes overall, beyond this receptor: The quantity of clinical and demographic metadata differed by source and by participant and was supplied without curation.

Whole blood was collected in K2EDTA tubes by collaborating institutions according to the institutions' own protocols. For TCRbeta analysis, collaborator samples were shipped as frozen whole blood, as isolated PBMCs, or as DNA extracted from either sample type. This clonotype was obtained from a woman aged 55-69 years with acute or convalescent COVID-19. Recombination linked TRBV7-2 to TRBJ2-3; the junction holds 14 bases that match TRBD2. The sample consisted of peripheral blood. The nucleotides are TGTGCCAGCAGCCCCGGACTAGCGGGGGGCGCCACAGATACGCAGTATTTT. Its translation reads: CASSPGLAGGATDTQYF.